This section outlines one T cell receptor beta chain sequence together with its context. Its matching antigen is unknown. The sample belongs to a study of T cells in Graves' hyperthyroidism and ophthalmopathy. TCR beta CDR3 sequences were amplified from RNA transcripts. HTBI primers were the set used in a first-round RT-PCR of the TCR CDR3. TCRdb re-called the multiplex PCR reads through MiXCR, storing one row per CDR3 protein. The sample lists around 540,000 distinct CDR3 sequences; 16% were seen once. Study-level points and caveats: Blood also contained most expanded thyroid clonotypes above 0.001.

Under 3 months was the duration of disease in ophthalmopathy patients, who also had a Clinical Activity Score of at least 3 and a NOSPECS grade of at least 4. The diagnoses drew upon clinical symptoms, serum thyroxine and TRAb, thyroid ultrasound and orbital computed tomography. The CDR3 runs 18 residues. Per the germline V gene, CDR1 is MDHEN and CDR2 is SYDVKM. After removal of 3 bases from V and 0 bases from J, the junction contained 8 bases not matched to a gene. The chain links TRBV28 to TRBJ2-4; 10 positions agree with TRBD2. The source is a woman in her twenties or thirties with Graves' ophthalmopathy. What was sequenced was blood. For the CDR3, the DNA is TGTGCCAGCAGTTTCCCTTGGACTAGCGGCCTAGCCAAAAACATTCAGTACTTC. Translated, it gives CASSFPWTSGLAKNIQYF.